Given below is one TCR beta chain in context. Antigen specificity is unknown. Looked up from germline, CDR1 is LGHNA and CDR2 is YNFKEQ. The CDR3 has 14 residues. Trimming stripped 0 bases from V and 2 bases from J, with 4 bases between. CD8 memory pooled CD45RO+ cells and CCR7-negative CD45RA+ TemRA cells. The authors ran the assay at deep level. Sequenced by immunoSEQ multiplex PCR; TCRdb stores in-frame clones only, minus some. The data hold approximately 400,000 clones, with about 97% observed a single time. The data were obtained in a study of shared clonotypes between healthy human individuals. The study, taken as a whole, reports: Generation probabilities were higher for clonotypes shared across all four sorted-subset donors than for unshared ones.

The TCR was taken from a man aged 25-45 years in good health. The sequencing sample was made of memory CD8+ T cells sorted from blood. Subset given: CD45RO+ cells pooled with CCR7-negative TemRA cells. The chain employs TRBV4-2 and TRBJ2-2; D gene ambiguous. The CDR3 protein is CASSQDKNTGELFF. In nucleotides, the CDR3 is TGTGCCAGCAGCCAAGACAAAAACACCGGGGAGCTGTTTTTT.